This T cell receptor beta chain was profiled in a study of identical twins. Study observations and caveats: Without tracking the same donors, conclusions rested on cross-sectional statistical analysis. Memory repertoires lacked the insertion deficit that abundant cord blood beta clonotypes showed.

As to this clonotype: The antigen is unknown.

TCRdb reprocessed the 5' RACE reads with MiXCR, giving one entry per CDR3 protein. The sample carries about 490,000 distinct CDR3 sequences, about 15% recorded once. J was trimmed by 7 bases and V by 6 bases; bases with no gene match: 11. The germline V gene has CDR1 SGDLS and CDR2 YYNGEE. The CDR3 length is 15 residues. These data were also reused for a study on yellow fever vaccine responses in identical twins. As that report states: Twins reportedly showed a vaccine T cell response that seemed partly convergent and partly personalized.

The sequencing sample was made of CD4+ T cells sorted from blood. This clonotype was obtained from a woman aged 18-29 years in good health. The chain has TRBV9 and TRBJ2-1, with TRBD1 identical over 9 bases. The DNA for the CDR3 is TGTGCCAGCACCACCGGGACAGGGATTTGGAATGAGCAGTTCTTC. Its protein product is CASTTGTGIWNEQFF.